The next 28 T cell receptor beta chains were all read from a single sample in a study of shared clonotypes between healthy human individuals. Profiled with immunoSEQ multiplex PCR; TCRdb holds only in-frame clones, not every one. The sample records 1.6 million or so clones, 98% being singletons. The specimen was naive CD4+ T cells sorted from blood. Documented subset: CD45RA+ positively selected. These receptors were obtained from a man aged 30 to 45 in good health.

The CDR3 sequence is CASSVAGTFGFGYTF. Written as DNA, the CDR3 is TGTGCCAGCAGTGTCGCTGGGACATTTGGTTTTGGCTACACCTTC. V and J are TRBV6-1 and TRBJ1-2; TRBD1 might be the D (6 bases). The V end was cut by 4 bases, the J end by 7 bases, with 19 bases between. There are 15 residues in the CDR3. CDR1 and CDR2 from the germline V gene are MNHNS and SASEGT.

The V and J genes are TRBV25-1 and TRBJ2-2; TRBD2 might be the D (6 bases). The CDR3 covers 15 residues. Germline V gives CDR1 MGHDK, CDR2 SYGVNS. The V and J ends lost 7 bases and 6 bases respectively, with 18 bases between them. The CDR3, as DNA: TGTGCCAGCACCGAAGAGAGGGAGGAATCCGGGGAGCTGTTTTTT. Its translation: CASTEEREESGELFF. Full variable domain (missing parts from reference TRBV25-1 and TRBJ2-2): EADIYQTPRYLVIGTGKKITLECSQTMGHDKMYWYQQDPGMELHLIHYSYGVNSTEKGDLSSESTVSRIRTEHFPLTLESARPSHTSQYLCASTEEREESGELFFGEGSRLTVL.

The rearrangement links TRBV28 to TRBJ2-2; D is possibly TRBD1 or TRBD2 (5 bases each). This CDR3 is built from 13 residues. CDR1 is MDHEN, CDR2 SYDVKM, per germline. With 5 bases removed from V and 6 bases from J, the gap between germline ends came to 10 bases. CDR3 DNA sequence: TGTGCCAGCAGTGGGGCGCGGGCCGGGGAGCTGTTTTTT. Encoded protein: CASSGARAGELFF.

J is TRBJ1-4 and V is TRBV4-2; D is unresolved. The CDR3 runs to 12 residues. The germline V gene encodes CDR1 LGHNA and CDR2 YNFKEQ. The ends were cut back, 6 bases at V and 4 bases at J, with 6 bases in the middle. DNA for the CDR3: TGTGCCAGCAGGGTTAGTAATGAAAAACTGTTTTTT. Residues: CASRVSNEKLFF.

The CDR3 DNA reads TGTGCCAGCAGCGAGGGGGCTGTCCCCACAGATACGCAGTATTTT. It is translated as CASSEGAVPTDTQYF. The chain employs TRBV9 and TRBJ2-3; 7 positions match TRBD1. Per germline, CDR1 SGDLS and CDR2 YYNGEE. V gave up 3 bases and J gave up 2 bases; unmatched junction bases: 6. This CDR3 has 15 amino acids.

V and J are TRBV2 and TRBJ2-6; D possibly corresponds to TRBD2 (7 bases). Germline loops: CDR1 SNHLY, CDR2 FYNNEI. This CDR3 has 15 amino acids. Trimming shortened V by 3 bases and J by 2 bases, and 8 bases separated the two germline ends. Written as DNA, the CDR3 is TGTGCCAGCAGTGAGGGGGGGCCTGGGGCCAACGTCCTGACTTTC. Translation: CASSEGGPGANVLTF.

This CDR3 is CASSILTVNQPQHF. DNA for the CDR3: TGTGCCAGTAGTATCTTAACGGTCAATCAGCCCCAGCATTTT. The chain recombines TRBV19 with TRBJ1-5; D call uncertain. Germline-derived CDR1 and CDR2 are LNHDA and SQIVND (reference sequence). This CDR3 region has 14 residues. V shed 3 bases and J shed 3 bases, with 9 bases lying between them.

This clone showed up just once. The gene calls are TRBV18 and TRBJ2-5; weak D call: TRBD1 (6 bases). The V end lost 2 bases, the J end lost 5 bases, and 15 bases lay between the germline ends. Germline values: CDR1 KGHSH, CDR2 LQKENI. The CDR3 contains 15 residues. The CDR3 reads CASSPLSGQWETQYF. In DNA form, the CDR3 reads TGTGCCAGCTCACCATTGAGCGGACAGTGGGAGACCCAGTACTTC.

V is TRBV5-1 and J is TRBJ2-5; D unresolved. Germline CDR1 and CDR2: SGHRS and YFSETQ. V lost 7 bases to trimming and J lost 1 base, with 5 bases between them. The CDR3 is 11 amino acids. The CDR3 protein is CASQVQETQYF. CDR3 in DNA: TGCGCCAGCCAAGTCCAAGAGACCCAGTACTTC.

V is TRBV7-8 and J is TRBJ2-1, with D possibly being TRBD1 (6 bases). CDR3 size: 16 residues. Germline lookup yields CDR1 SGHVS and CDR2 FQNEAQ. Trimming took off 8 bases at V and 3 bases at J, with 20 bases between the two ends. CDR3 protein: CASANRASLYYNEQFF. As DNA, the CDR3 is TGTGCCAGCGCCAACAGGGCTAGCCTCTACTACAATGAGCAGTTCTTC.

The chain recombines TRBV7-2 with TRBJ2-6; D unclear. CDR3 length: 14 residues. The germline V gene encodes CDR1 SGHTA and CDR2 FQGNSA. V dropped 5 bases and J dropped 2 bases, with 7 bases sitting between them. The CDR3 loop reads CASSLNTGANVLTF. CDR3 DNA sequence: TGTGCCAGCAGCCTTAACACTGGGGCCAACGTCCTGACTTTC. Together with reference TRBV7-2 and TRBJ2-6, the CDR3 gives the full variable domain: GAGVSQSPSNKVTEKGKDVELRCDPISGHTALYWYRQSLGQGLEFLIYFQGNSAPDKSGLPSDRFSAERTGGSVSTLTIQRTQQEDSAVYLCASSLNTGANVLTFGAGSRLTVL.

This chain connects TRBV7-9 to TRBJ1-1, with a weak D call TRBD1 (5 bases). Germline values: CDR1 SEHNR, CDR2 FQNEAQ (reference sequence). CDR3 length: 16 amino acids. Trimming cost V 4 bases and J 7 bases, with 22 bases left between them. CDR3 loop: CASSSSPGDVEIEAFF. The CDR3 DNA sequence: TGTGCCAGCAGCTCTTCCCCCGGGGACGTCGAAATTGAAGCTTTCTTT.

Only one count was recorded for this clone. This chain uses TRBV12-5 with TRBJ2-7, with D unresolved. V was cut by 2 bases and J by 10 bases, with 9 bases left in between. The CDR3 contains 11 residues. The germline CDR1 and CDR2 sequences are LGHNT and FRNRAP. The DNA for the CDR3 is TGTGCTAGTGGTTTGTACGGCAGACAGTACTTC. It is translated as CASGLYGRQYF.

The genes are TRBV7-2 and TRBJ1-2, with TRBD1 matching over 10 bases. Germline assignment: CDR1 SGHTA and CDR2 FQGNSA. CDR3 length: 15 amino acids. The V and J ends lost 1 base and 7 bases, in that order; junction bases with no gene match: 6. CDR3 sequence reads: CASSLGTGGNLGYTF. In DNA, the CDR3 is TGTGCCAGCAGCTTAGGGACAGGGGGAAATCTTGGCTACACCTTC.

The chain has TRBV30 and TRBJ1-3, with D perhaps TRBD1 (6 bases). Germline loops: CDR1 GTSNPN, CDR2 SVGIG (reference sequence). V gave up 1 base and J gave up 7 bases, with 11 bases separating them. The CDR3 has 13 amino acids. Here the CDR3 reads CAWSADRPNTIYF. The CDR3 DNA is TGTGCCTGGAGTGCGGACAGACCTAACACCATATATTTT.

V usage is TRBV2 and J usage is TRBJ2-3, with TRBD2 matching over 9 bases. Per germline, CDR1 SNHLY and CDR2 FYNNEI. CDR3 length: 14 residues. V gave up 4 bases and J gave up 7 bases; unmatched junction bases: 6. CDR3 sequence (DNA): TGTGCCAGCAGTGTCCTAGCGGGACTACATACGCAGTATTTT. Amino acids: CASSVLAGLHTQYF.

V usage is TRBV28 and J usage is TRBJ1-5; D is uncertain. This CDR3 has 17 amino acids. V was trimmed by 5 bases and J by 5 bases, leaving 22 bases between them. CDR1 is MDHEN, CDR2 SYDVKM, per germline. CDR3 nucleotide sequence: TGTGCCAGCAGTCCGACCCTCAGCCTTCCGGGCCATCAGCCCCAGCATTTT. Protein: CASSPTLSLPGHQPQHF.

This rearrangement joins TRBV4-3 to TRBJ2-2; 7 bases match TRBD1. Trimming took 3 bases from V and 0 from J; bases not matched to a gene: 4. Germline V gene lookup returns CDR1 LGHNA and CDR2 YSLEER. The length of the CDR3 is 16 residues. CDR3 DNA: TGCGCCAGCAGCCAGACTACAGGGGCGAACACCGGGGAGCTGTTTTTT. Protein: CASSQTTGANTGELFF.

The chain links TRBV5-4 to TRBJ2-7, with TRBD2 matching over 7 bases. In germline, CDR1 is SGHNT, CDR2 YYREEE (reference sequence). V lost 6 bases and J lost 5; bases outside the gene matches: 11. The CDR3 is 14 amino acids. CDR3 loop: CASNPGGRFHEQYF. For the CDR3, the DNA is TGTGCCAGCAACCCGGGGGGTAGGTTTCACGAGCAGTACTTC.

The chain joins TRBV6-6 to TRBJ2-2, with D perhaps TRBD2 (5 bases). V was cut by 2 bases and J by 2 bases, with 9 bases left in between. CDR1 is MNHNY and CDR2 is SVGAGI in the germline V gene (reference sequence). The CDR3 totals 15 residues. The CDR3 sequence is CASSYGLRNTGELFF. The CDR3 DNA is TGTGCCAGCAGTTACGGACTCAGAAACACCGGGGAGCTGTTTTTT.

The chain has TRBV6-1 and TRBJ2-7, with 7 positions matching TRBD2. J lost 3 bases, V lost 1 base, and 9 bases had no gene match. This CDR3 is built from 16 residues. Germline V gene lookup returns CDR1 MNHNS and CDR2 SASEGT. The CDR3 loop is CASSEVPGTTYYEQYF. The CDR3 bases are TGTGCCAGCAGTGAAGTGCCCGGGACTACCTACTACGAGCAGTACTTC.

J is TRBJ2-5 and V is TRBV2; D gene unclear. This CDR3 comprises 12 residues. Per germline, CDR1 SNHLY and CDR2 FYNNEI. V was clipped by 7 bases and J by 7 bases, with 13 bases between them. Here the CDR3 reads CASTNQNWTQYF. CDR3 DNA: TGTGCCAGCACCAACCAGAACTGGACCCAGTACTTC.

J is TRBJ2-7 and V is TRBV11-3, with D maybe TRBD2 (6 bases). This CDR3 region has 13 residues. Trimming took 1 base from V and 4 from J, leaving 8 bases between them. Looked up from germline, CDR1 is SGHNT and CDR2 is YENEEA. CDR3 amino acids: CASSLVRGYEQYF. The CDR3 DNA sequence: TGTGCCAGCAGCTTAGTACGGGGGTACGAGCAGTACTTC.

The chain carries TRBV4-1 and TRBJ1-4; possibly TRBD1 for D (5 bases). Germline V gene data show CDR1 as MGHRA and CDR2 as YSYEKL. The CDR3 has 14 residues. The V end lost 4 bases, the J end lost 8 bases, and 14 bases lay between the germline ends. Here the CDR3 DNA reads TGCGCCAGCAGCCCATACTTTCCAGGGGAAAAACTGTTTTTT. Its translation: CASSPYFPGEKLFF.

CDR3 nucleotides: TGTGCCAGCACCCCCGCGGTGCCCGGGGAGCTGTTTTTT. It yields the protein CASTPAVPGELFF. The chain employs TRBV2 and TRBJ2-2; D remains unclear. CDR3 length equals 13 residues. V was pared by 7 bases and J by 6 bases, with 12 bases between. The V gene's germline CDR1 is SNHLY and CDR2 FYNNEI.

The chain joins TRBV6-5 to TRBJ1-2; D is possibly TRBD1 (5 bases). Trimming took 0 bases from V and 7 from J, leaving 9 bases between them. The CDR3 contains 13 residues. Germline CDR1 is MNHEY and CDR2 is SVGAGI. The CDR3 is CASSYSRGPGYTF. The CDR3 DNA reads TGTGCCAGCAGTTACTCCCGGGGACCTGGCTACACCTTC.

This sequence joins TRBV9 and TRBJ1-2, with a weak D call TRBD1 (5 bases). Germline CDR1 and CDR2: SGDLS and YYNGEE. The CDR3 is made up of 13 amino acids. V was shortened by 3 bases and J by 2 bases, with 8 bases between the two germline ends. CDR3 nucleotides: TGTGCCAGCAGCGGGGAGGGGAACTATGGCTACACCTTC. Protein product: CASSGEGNYGYTF.

V is TRBV10-2 and J is TRBJ2-5; D remains unclear. The germline V gene has CDR1 WSHSY and CDR2 SAAADI. The ends were cut back, 2 bases at V and 0 bases at J, with 13 bases in the middle. The CDR3 runs to 16 residues. Written as DNA, the CDR3 is TGCGCCAGCAGTGAGGTCAGCGCCACTTACCAAGAGACCCAGTACTTC. Translated: CASSEVSATYQETQYF.